The clone carrying this T cell receptor (beta chain) appeared a few times. What it binds is unknown. This specimen comes from a study of type 1 regulatory T cells. Findings and caveats of the study: Type 1 regulatory T cells had a more restricted TCR repertoire than non-type 1 regulatory T cells.

Each CDR3 protein is one row after TCRdb ran MiXCR on the reads. The data show tens of thousands of distinct CDR3 sequences, less than 25% seen once. V dropped 5 bases and J dropped 1; count of bases not matched to a gene: 4. The CDR3 covers 16 residues. CDR1 and CDR2 from the germline V gene are SGHTA and FQGTGA. The chain has TRBV7-3 and TRBJ2-6, with 8 bases matching TRBD1. The sequence was obtained from a human donor in good health. Sequenced material: cultured type 1 regulatory T (Tr1) cells, either the whole culture or a sorted fraction (not recorded which). The CDR3 reads CASSPQGASGANVLTF. CDR3 DNA sequence: TGTGCCAGCAGCCCCCAGGGGGCATCTGGGGCCAACGTCCTGACTTTC.